This is a list of T cell receptor beta chains from one sample in a study of blood T cell repertoires in COVID-19. The repertoire was sequenced with immunoSEQ multiplex PCR; TCRdb's copy has only in-frame clones and lacks some. The data contain 130,000 or so clones, 81% of them seen just once; the ten biggest clones take up almost 8.5%. Specimen: peripheral blood. These receptors were taken from a woman aged 60 to 75 with active or convalescent COVID-19. CDR3s include the opening cysteine and the closing phenylalanine or tryptophan. D genes are given only for firm matches.

d_gene,j_gene,v_gene,CDR3nt,CDR3aa
NA,TRBJ2-3,TRBV6-5,TGTGCCAGCAGTTACGACAGGTCCCCTAGCAATACGCAGTATTTT,CASSYDRSPSNTQYF
NA,TRBJ1-5,TRBV28,TGTGCCAGCACTGTCCCGCAGGTCAATCAGCCCCAGCATTTT,CASTVPQVNQPQHF
NA,TRBJ1-6,TRBV28,TGTGCCAGCAGCTATACCGGGAAGGCGGGCTCCTATAATTCACCCCTCCACTTT,CASSYTGKAGSYNSPLHF
NA,TRBJ1-1,TRBV9,TGTGCCAGCAGCGGCCCCCCTCGGACTGAAGCTTTCTTT,CASSGPPRTEAFF
NA,TRBJ2-1,TRBV11-3,TGTGCCAGCAGCCCTGGAGACGGGAGCTCCTACAATGAGCAGTTCTTC,CASSPGDGSSYNEQFF
NA,TRBJ1-5,TRBV6-5,TGTGCCGGGTCGACAGGCTATAGCAATCAGCCCCAGCATTTT,CAGSTGYSNQPQHF
NA,TRBJ2-7,TRBV18,TGTGCCAGCTCACCAGGTCAGGCCCAGACCTACGAGCAGTACTTC,CASSPGQAQTYEQYF
TRBD1,TRBJ1-1,TRBV30,TGTGCCTGGAAGCGAGCAGGGGGAACCACTGAAGCTTTCTTT,CAWKRAGGTTEAFF
NA,TRBJ1-1,TRBV6-5,TGTGCCAGCAGTTACCGAGGGTTGAACACTGAAGCTTTCTTT,CASSYRGLNTEAFF
TRBD2,TRBJ2-3,TRBV27,TGTGCCAGCAGTTTAGGACTAGCGGGAGCAGATACGCAGTATTTT,CASSLGLAGADTQYF
TRBD1,TRBJ2-1,TRBV28,TGTGCCAGCAGTGAGGGGACAGCCTACAATGAGCAGTTCTTC,CASSEGTAYNEQFF
TRBD2,TRBJ2-1,TRBV7-2,TGTGCCAGCAGCTTAGCGGGAGCGGGGGGCCTAAGGAATGAGCAGTTCTTC,CASSLAGAGGLRNEQFF
TRBD1,TRBJ2-5,TRBV5-1,TGCGCCAGCAGCTTGGACGGGACAGAGCCCCAGTACTTC,CASSLDGTEPQYF
TRBD1,TRBJ2-7,TRBV5-1,TGCGCCAGCAGCTTGTATGGGTATGGGGACAGGGCTTACGAGCAGTACTTC,CASSLYGYGDRAYEQYF
NA,TRBJ2-5,TRBV3-1/TRBV3-2,TGTGCCAGCAGCCAACTAGGAGAGACCCAGTACTTC,CASSQLGETQYF
TRBD1,TRBJ1-5,TRBV19,TGTGCCAGTAGTATCGGACAGGGGAAGAGCAATCAGCCCCAGCATTTT,CASSIGQGKSNQPQHF
NA,TRBJ1-2,TRBV24-1,TGTGCCACCAGTGACACAGACCACTATGGCTACACCTTC,CATSDTDHYGYTF
TRBD2,TRBJ2-5,TRBV5-1,TGCGCCAGCAGCTTGGTGGGGGGGTTCGAGACCCAGTACTTC,CASSLVGGFETQYF
NA,TRBJ1-5,TRBV19,TGTGCCAGTAGTATCCCAGGGAATAATCAGCCCCAGCATTTT,CASSIPGNNQPQHF
NA,TRBJ1-2,TRBV3-1/TRBV3-2,TGTGCCAGCAGCCCCAATCAGGGAATAGGCTACACCTTC,CASSPNQGIGYTF
TRBD1,TRBJ1-5,TRBV19,TGTGCCAGTAGTTCCGGACGGACAGGGTATGGCAATCAGCCCCAGCATTTT,CASSSGRTGYGNQPQHF
NA,TRBJ2-6,TRBV5-1,TGCGCCAGCAGCTGGAGGGGTGATACCTCTGGGGCCAACGTCCTGACTTTC,CASSWRGDTSGANVLTF